Following are 2 T cell receptor beta chains from one sample sequenced in a study of blood T cell repertoires in COVID-19. The method was immunoSEQ multiplex PCR; TCRdb's version includes in-frame clones alone and lacks a portion of them. The repertoire has tens of thousands of clones, 88% of them found once; the top ten carry 11%. The sequenced sample was peripheral blood. The receptor set was obtained from a man at least 80 years old with acute or convalescent COVID-19.

The chain joins TRBV10-3 to TRBJ1-1; tentative D call: TRBD1 (6 bases). With 7 bases removed from V and 2 bases from J, the gap between germline ends came to 11 bases. Germline-derived CDR1 and CDR2 are ENHRY and SYGVKD. The CDR3 consists of 13 residues. For the CDR3, the DNA is TGTGCCATCAAGGGGGAATCTAACACTGAAGCTTTCTTT. Encoded protein: CAIKGESNTEAFF.

This chain links TRBV29-1 with TRBJ2-3; TRBD1 agrees at 7 bases. This CDR3 comprises 15 residues. V lost 6 bases and J lost 4; bases outside the gene matches: 13. Germline V gene sequence: CDR1 SQVTM, CDR2 ANQGSEA. CDR3 DNA sequence: TGCAGCGTCCGCATAGGGGGCGGTCGATCAGATACGCAGTATTTT. It is translated as CSVRIGGGRSDTQYF.